The 14 T cell receptor beta chains presented below share a single source sample, sequenced in a study of blood T cell repertoires in COVID-19. The data were produced by immunoSEQ multiplex PCR, yet TCRdb's version contains in-frame clones alone and is incomplete. This sample carries approximately 200,000 clones, 85% of them seen once, and the ten largest clones take around 0.98%. The sequenced sample was peripheral blood. These receptors originate from a middle-aged man with acute or convalescent COVID-19.

V gene TRBV7-9 combines with J gene TRBJ1-4, with D possibly matching TRBD1 (6 bases). CDR3 length: 12 residues. Germline assignment: CDR1 SEHNR and CDR2 FQNEAQ (reference sequence). V was pared by 5 bases and J by 12 bases, with 13 bases between. The CDR3 here is CASSPRKGELFF. CDR3 sequence (DNA): TGTGCCAGCAGCCCGCGTAAGGGGGAACTGTTTTTT.

This clone was found a few times. The chain links TRBV10-2 to TRBJ2-1; 9 bases fit TRBD1. Trimming cost V 6 bases and J 2 bases; bases outside gene matches: 5. Germline lookup yields CDR1 WSHSY and CDR2 SAAADI. The CDR3 extends over 15 amino acids. The CDR3 loop is CASSGTGMAYNEQFF. The CDR3 DNA is TGCGCCAGCAGCGGGACAGGGATGGCCTACAATGAGCAGTTCTTC.

This chain uses TRBV5-6 with TRBJ1-4; 9 positions agree with TRBD1. The CDR3 has 14 amino acids. J lost 8 bases, V lost 4 bases, and 6 bases had no gene match. Per germline, CDR1 SGHDT and CDR2 YYEEEE. The DNA for the CDR3 is TGTGCCAGCAGCCAACAGGGGGCCAAGGAAAAACTGTTTTTT. Amino acid sequence: CASSQQGAKEKLFF.

The rearrangement links TRBV5-8 to TRBJ1-2; 9 nucleotides line up with TRBD1. The CDR3 is made up of 14 amino acids. V trimming: 5 bases; J trimming: 4 bases; junction bases outside the gene matches: 6. Germline CDR1 SGHTS, CDR2 YDEGEE. The CDR3 nucleotides are TGTGCCAGCAGATTAACAGGGGGCAGCTATGGCTACACCTTC. Translated, it gives CASRLTGGSYGYTF. The variable domain in full, completed from reference TRBV5-8 and TRBJ1-2, reads EAGVTQSPTHLIKTRGQQATLRCSPISGHTSVYWYQQALGLGLQFLLWYDEGEERNRGNFPPRFSGRQFPNYSSELNVNALELEDSALYLCASRLTGGSYGYTFGSGTRLTVV.

This clone was counted only a few times. This chain links TRBV15 with TRBJ1-2; D is perhaps TRBD1 (6 bases). Per the germline V gene, CDR1 is LNHNV and CDR2 is YYDKDF (reference sequence). Trimming left V 4 bases short and J 9 bases short, with 18 bases between. There are 14 residues in the CDR3. CDR3 nucleotide sequence: TGTGCCACCAGCATCGACCAGGCAGGGGTGAGCTACACCTTC. Its protein product is CATSIDQAGVSYTF.

The J gene is TRBJ1-2, the V gene TRBV29-1; no firm D call. Germline-derived CDR1 and CDR2 are SQVTM and ANQGSEA. The CDR3 totals 11 residues. Trimming left V 3 bases short and J 8 bases short, with 10 bases between. The CDR3 nucleotides read TGCAGCGTTGACCATCTAGAAGGCTACACCTTC. Its translation is CSVDHLEGYTF.

The chain carries TRBV6-5 and TRBJ1-5, with D possibly being TRBD1 (6 bases). The CDR3 runs to 14 residues. V lost 9 bases to trimming and J lost 4 bases, with 16 bases between them. CDR1 MNHEY and CDR2 SVGAGI come from the germline V gene. The CDR3 coding sequence is TGTGCCAGTGGGTCAGGGGCGATAAATCAGCCCCAGCATTTT. Its translation: CASGSGAINQPQHF.

This clone was detected only once. The chain has TRBV6-6 and TRBJ2-1; 11 bases agree with TRBD2. The CDR3 length is 15 residues. The J segment lost 5 bases and the V segment lost 7 bases, leaving 7 bases of the junction unmatched. CDR1 is MNHNY and CDR2 is SVGAGI in the germline V gene (reference sequence). The CDR3 is CASTMTSGDNNEQFF. CDR3 DNA sequence: TGTGCCAGCACCATGACTAGCGGGGATAACAATGAGCAGTTCTTC.

The CDR3 loop is CASSIGGGIYEQYF. CDR3 sequence (DNA): TGTGCCAGTAGTATAGGGGGCGGTATCTACGAGCAGTACTTC. V is TRBV19 and J is TRBJ2-7; D might be TRBD1 (5 bases). Germline loops: CDR1 LNHDA, CDR2 SQIVND (reference sequence). V gave up 1 base and J gave up 3 bases, with 10 bases separating them. The CDR3 covers 14 residues.

This clone was counted a few times. The V call is TRBV11-2, the J call TRBJ2-1; a weak D match, TRBD2 (6 bases). Germline values: CDR1 SGHAT, CDR2 FQNNGV. V lost 3 bases and J lost 10, with 19 bases in between. The CDR3 is 15 amino acids. CDR3 loop: CASSFNPGLQGEQFF. CDR3 in DNA: TGTGCCAGCAGCTTTAATCCGGGACTTCAAGGGGAGCAGTTCTTC.

The V and J genes are TRBV18 and TRBJ1-2; TRBD1 aligns across 8 bases. The ends lost 6 bases at V and 2 bases at J; junction bases unmatched: 8. The CDR3 is 15 residues long. The germline V gene encodes CDR1 KGHSH and CDR2 LQKENI. The CDR3, as DNA: TGTGCCAGCTCGCCGACAGGGGAGAAGAACTATGGCTACACCTTC. Translated, it gives CASSPTGEKNYGYTF.

The CDR3 loop reads CASSPTGQGSPLHF. DNA for the CDR3: TGTGCCAGTAGCCCGACAGGGCAGGGTTCACCCCTCCACTTT. The chain recombines TRBV19 with TRBJ1-6, with 7 bases identical to TRBD1. V shed 6 bases, J shed 9 bases, and the junction held 8 bases outside the gene matches. This CDR3 has 14 residues. Looked up from germline, CDR1 is LNHDA and CDR2 is SQIVND (reference sequence). Based on the CDR3 plus reference TRBV19 and TRBJ1-6, the full variable domain is DGGITQSPKYLFRKEGQNVTLSCEQNLNHDAMYWYRQDPGQGLRLIYYSQIVNDFQKGDIAEGYSVSREKKESFPLTVTSAQKNPTAFYLCASSPTGQGSPLHFGNGTRLTVT.

This chain uses TRBV7-2 with TRBJ1-5, with 8 bases identical to TRBD1. With V trimmed by 6 bases and J by 3 bases, 7 bases remained unmatched. The germline V gene encodes CDR1 SGHTA and CDR2 FQGNSA. This CDR3 spans 15 amino acids. CDR3 DNA: TGTGCCAGCAGTCCGGGACAGGCGCTCAATCAGCCCCAGCATTTT. Protein product: CASSPGQALNQPQHF.

The V call is TRBV7-6, the J call TRBJ2-7; 12 bases agree with TRBD2. This CDR3 is built from 18 residues. CDR1 is SGHVS, CDR2 FNYEAQ, per germline. Unmatched junction bases numbered 13, after V lost 6 bases and J lost 1 base. CDR3 region: CASSHNVGLAGSSYEQYF. Written as DNA, the CDR3 is TGTGCCAGCAGTCACAACGTAGGACTAGCGGGGAGTTCCTACGAGCAGTACTTC.